Presented here are 21 T cell receptor beta chains from one specimen sequenced in a study of graft-versus-host responses after intestinal transplantation. The protocol was immunoSEQ multiplex PCR, while the TCRdb copy is restricted to in-frame clones and leaves out a portion. The repertoire consists of about 120,000 clones, with over 80% occurring once and the leading ten covering 0.095% to 0.15%. No antigen has been assigned to these receptors. The starting material was unstimulated CD4+ T cells sorted from spleen or lymph node cells, obtained before intestinal transplant. These receptor sequences come from a human donor who received an intestinal transplant.

The chain carries TRBV6-1 and TRBJ2-7; D gene uncertain. Trimming took 5 bases from V and 7 from J, leaving 9 bases between them. Looked up from germline, CDR1 is MNHNS and CDR2 is SASEGT. The CDR3 runs to 11 residues. CDR3 nucleotide sequence: TGTGCCAGCAGTTATCTGGGGGAGCAGTACTTC. It yields the protein CASSYLGEQYF.

A few counts support this clone. This sequence joins TRBV4-1 and TRBJ2-7; TRBD2 matches 8 bases. This CDR3 region has 16 residues. The germline V gene has CDR1 MGHRA and CDR2 YSYEKL. V was pared by 0 bases and J by 1 base, with 5 bases of the junction left unmatched. The CDR3 region has the DNA TGCGCCAGCAGCCAAGATAACGAGCGGGGGTCCTACGAGCAGTACTTC. It yields the protein CASSQDNERGSYEQYF.

The genes are TRBV29-1 and TRBJ2-5; TRBD2 matches at 11 bases. CDR3 size: 18 residues. CDR1 is SQVTM and CDR2 is ANQGSEA in the germline V gene. V gave up 0 bases and J gave up 4 bases; unmatched junction bases: 13. CDR3 in amino acids: CSVEDGGTSGIGGETQYF. CDR3 DNA sequence: TGCAGCGTTGAAGATGGCGGGACTAGCGGCATCGGGGGAGAGACCCAGTACTTC.

The V call is TRBV5-8, the J call TRBJ1-2; D uncertain. The V end lost 7 bases, the J end lost 4 bases, and 17 bases lay between the germline ends. CDR1 is SGHTS and CDR2 is YDEGEE in the germline V gene. There are 14 residues in the CDR3. The CDR3 coding sequence is TGTGCCAGCTGGGGAGCGCGCGAAACCTATGGCTACACCTTC. It encodes CASWGARETYGYTF.

V and J are TRBV9 and TRBJ2-4; D is ambiguous. Trimming left V 0 bases short and J 1 base short, with 5 bases between. CDR1 and CDR2 from the germline V gene are SGDLS and YYNGEE. The CDR3 runs to 14 residues. The CDR3 DNA sequence: TGTGCCAGCAGCGTAGGGGTGGCCAAAAACATTCAGTACTTC. This gives the protein CASSVGVAKNIQYF.

The chain is built from TRBV30 and TRBJ2-3, with 8 bases aligning to TRBD2. Germline V gene sequence: CDR1 GTSNPN, CDR2 SVGIG (reference sequence). CDR3 length: 14 residues. V trimming: 5 bases; J trimming: 6 bases; junction bases outside the gene matches: 10. In nucleotides, the CDR3 is TGTGCCTGGGCCATAAGCGGGAGTTGGGATACGCAGTATTTT. Encoded protein: CAWAISGSWDTQYF.

V is TRBV28 and J is TRBJ2-7; TRBD1 aligns across 9 bases. V was clipped by 6 bases and J by 0 bases; unmatched bases: 6. Germline CDR1 reads MDHEN; CDR2 reads SYDVKM. This CDR3 spans 15 amino acids. CDR3 sequence: CASRTGGLSSYEQYF. CDR3 coding DNA: TGTGCCAGCAGAACAGGGGGCTTAAGCTCCTACGAGCAGTACTTC.

This chain links TRBV2 with TRBJ1-4, with D possibly TRBD1 on 5 matching bases. Germline-derived CDR1 and CDR2 are SNHLY and FYNNEI. V was cut by 6 bases and J by 6 bases, with 20 bases left in between. The CDR3 sequence is 16 residues long. In nucleotides, the CDR3 is TGTGCCAGCAGGAGGGTGGGAGGGGTTGTGGATGAAAAACTGTTTTTT. This gives the protein CASRRVGGVVDEKLFF.

The chain combines TRBV6-5 with TRBJ1-5; D is unresolved. The V gene's germline CDR1 is MNHEY and CDR2 SVGAGI. Between the trimmed V and J ends, which lost 6 bases and 7 bases, there was a span of 13 bases. The CDR3 extends over 13 amino acids. In DNA form, the CDR3 reads TGTGCCAGCAGGCAGAAGAGAAACCAGCCCCAGCATTTT. Its protein product is CASRQKRNQPQHF.

The rearrangement uses TRBV27 and TRBJ2-1; D not certain. With 5 bases removed from V and 0 bases from J, the gap between germline ends came to 11 bases. The CDR3 consists of 15 residues. In germline, CDR1 is MNHEY, CDR2 SMNVEV (reference sequence). The CDR3: CASSPFGRSYNEQFF. In DNA form, the CDR3 reads TGTGCCAGCAGTCCATTCGGTCGCTCCTACAATGAGCAGTTCTTC.

This clone was recorded once. This chain links TRBV30 with TRBJ1-5, with TRBD1 identical over 9 bases. CDR1 is GTSNPN and CDR2 is SVGIG in the germline V gene (reference sequence). The CDR3 runs 16 residues. V was clipped by 1 base and J by 5 bases; unmatched bases: 9. The CDR3 spells CAWSATGTGIDQPQHF. CDR3 coding DNA: TGTGCCTGGAGTGCGACCGGGACAGGGATTGATCAGCCCCAGCATTTT.

The chain joins TRBV28 to TRBJ2-7; possibly TRBD2 for D (5 bases). V was pared by 7 bases and J by 9 bases, with 13 bases between. The CDR3 consists of 11 residues. The germline V gene has CDR1 MDHEN and CDR2 SYDVKM. CDR3 coding DNA: TGTGCCAGCACCGGGGAACTCGGGCAGTACTTC. It translates to CASTGELGQYF.

The J gene is TRBJ2-1, the V gene TRBV5-4; D may be TRBD1 (5 bases). Between the trimmed V and J ends, which lost 4 bases and 4 bases, there was a span of 12 bases. Germline CDR1 and CDR2: SGHNT and YYREEE (reference sequence). CDR3 length equals 14 residues. The CDR3 DNA follows: TGTGCCAGCAGCCCCACGACAGAATACAATGAGCAGTTCTTC. Translating it yields CASSPTTEYNEQFF.

The rearrangement links TRBV7-2 to TRBJ2-7; 8 bases map to TRBD2. V shed 2 bases and J 3 bases; nucleotides not matched to a gene: 6. Germline V gives CDR1 SGHTA, CDR2 FQGNSA. The CDR3 is 15 residues long. As DNA, the CDR3 is TGTGCCAGCAGCTTAACAGCGGGGGATTTCTACGAGCAGTACTTC. It codes for CASSLTAGDFYEQYF.

The chain combines TRBV5-1 with TRBJ2-3; D is undetermined. V lost 7 bases and J 4 bases, leaving 13 bases between the germline ends. Germline V gene sequence: CDR1 SGHRS, CDR2 YFSETQ. The CDR3 runs 13 residues. The CDR3 DNA follows: TGCGCCAGCTCTAAAGGGCGCGCAGATACGCAGTATTTT. As protein: CASSKGRADTQYF.

The chain has TRBV4-1 and TRBJ2-5; tentatively, D is TRBD2 (7 bases). Trimming pared 4 bases from V and 4 bases from J, leaving 19 bases between. There are 16 residues in the CDR3. Per germline, CDR1 MGHRA and CDR2 YSYEKL. CDR3 region: CASSLGGARTGETQYF. The CDR3, as DNA: TGCGCCAGCAGCCTGGGGGGGGCCCGGACGGGAGAGACCCAGTACTTC.

The genes are TRBV25-1 and TRBJ1-1; no clear D gene. This CDR3 contains 13 residues. V lost 3 bases to trimming and J lost 7 bases, with 12 bases between them. CDR1 is MGHDK, CDR2 SYGVNS, per germline. The CDR3 bases are TGTGCCAGCAGTGACCGGCCCTGGGGTGAAGCTTTCTTT. It translates to CASSDRPWGEAFF.

This chain joins TRBV5-8 and TRBJ2-2; D not resolved. CDR3 size: 16 residues. The V end lost 5 bases, the J end lost 0 bases, and 14 bases lay between the germline ends. Germline V gives CDR1 SGHTS, CDR2 YDEGEE. The CDR3 here is CASSRVVYPNTGELFF. In DNA form, the CDR3 reads TGTGCCAGCAGTAGAGTCGTGTACCCGAACACCGGGGAGCTGTTTTTT.

The chain is built from TRBV7-9 and TRBJ1-3; tentative D call: TRBD1 (5 bases). V was cut by 5 bases and J by 8 bases, with 16 bases left in between. Germline CDR1 reads SEHNR; CDR2 reads FQNEAQ (reference sequence). CDR3 length equals 14 residues. Written as DNA, the CDR3 is TGTGCCAGCAGCCCCCTGAGGGGAGGAGACACCATATATTTT. Protein sequence: CASSPLRGGDTIYF.

The chain is built from TRBV28 and TRBJ2-3, with D possibly matching TRBD2 (6 bases). There are 15 residues in the CDR3. Trimming pared 5 bases from V and 5 bases from J, leaving 17 bases between. Germline values: CDR1 MDHEN, CDR2 SYDVKM. The CDR3 coding sequence is TGTGCCAGCAGTACCCAGGTGGGACTGGGAGATACGCAGTATTTT. Translation: CASSTQVGLGDTQYF.

The chain carries TRBV5-1 and TRBJ2-3; a weak D match, TRBD2 (5 bases). CDR1 is SGHRS and CDR2 is YFSETQ in the germline V gene. V lost 1 base and J lost 4, with 10 bases in between. This CDR3 has 14 amino acids. In nucleotides, the CDR3 is TGCGCCAGCAGCTTGTATGCGGGCGCAGATACGCAGTATTTT. Translation: CASSLYAGADTQYF.